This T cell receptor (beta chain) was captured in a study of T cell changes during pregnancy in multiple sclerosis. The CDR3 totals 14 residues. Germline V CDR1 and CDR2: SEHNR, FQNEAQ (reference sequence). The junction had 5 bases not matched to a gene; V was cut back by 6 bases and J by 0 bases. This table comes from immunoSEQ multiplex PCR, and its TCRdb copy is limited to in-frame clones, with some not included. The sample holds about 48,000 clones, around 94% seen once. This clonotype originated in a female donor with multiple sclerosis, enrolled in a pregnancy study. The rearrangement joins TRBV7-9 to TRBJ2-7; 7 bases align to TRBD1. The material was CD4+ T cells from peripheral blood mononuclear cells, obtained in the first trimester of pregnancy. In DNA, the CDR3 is TGTGCCAGCAGGGTGGGGGACAGCTCCTACGAGCAGTACTTC. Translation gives CASRVGDSSYEQYF.